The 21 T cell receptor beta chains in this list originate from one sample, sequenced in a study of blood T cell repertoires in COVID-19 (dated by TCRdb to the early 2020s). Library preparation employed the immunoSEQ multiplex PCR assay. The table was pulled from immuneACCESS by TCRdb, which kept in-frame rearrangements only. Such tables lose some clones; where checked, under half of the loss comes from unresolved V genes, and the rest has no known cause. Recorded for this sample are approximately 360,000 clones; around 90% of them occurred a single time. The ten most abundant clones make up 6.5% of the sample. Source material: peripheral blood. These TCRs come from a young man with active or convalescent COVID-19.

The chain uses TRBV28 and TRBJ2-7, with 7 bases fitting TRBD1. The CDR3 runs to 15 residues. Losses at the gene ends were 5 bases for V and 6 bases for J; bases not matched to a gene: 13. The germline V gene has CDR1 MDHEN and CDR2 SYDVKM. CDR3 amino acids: CASSPPQRHRGEQYF. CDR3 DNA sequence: TGTGCCAGCAGTCCTCCCCAAAGACACAGGGGCGAGCAGTACTTC.

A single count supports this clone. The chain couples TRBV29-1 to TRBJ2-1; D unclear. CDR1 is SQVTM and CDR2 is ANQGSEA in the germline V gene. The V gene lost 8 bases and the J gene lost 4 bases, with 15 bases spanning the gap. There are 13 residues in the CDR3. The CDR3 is CSLRDKMYNEQFF. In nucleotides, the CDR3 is TGCAGCCTTCGAGACAAGATGTACAATGAGCAGTTCTTC.

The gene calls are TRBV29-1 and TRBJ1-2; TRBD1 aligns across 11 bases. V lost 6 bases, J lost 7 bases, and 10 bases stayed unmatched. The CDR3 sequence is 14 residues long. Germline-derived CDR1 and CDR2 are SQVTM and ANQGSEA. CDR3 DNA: TGCAGCGTAGCGACTTCCGGGACAGGGGGTGGCTACACCTTC. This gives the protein CSVATSGTGGGYTF. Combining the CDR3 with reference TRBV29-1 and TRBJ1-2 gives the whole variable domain SAVISQKPSRDICQRGTSLTIQCQVDSQVTMMFWYRQQPGQSLTLIATANQGSEATYESGFVIDKFPISRPNLTFSTLTVSNMSPEDSSIYLCSVATSGTGGGYTFGSGTRLTVV.

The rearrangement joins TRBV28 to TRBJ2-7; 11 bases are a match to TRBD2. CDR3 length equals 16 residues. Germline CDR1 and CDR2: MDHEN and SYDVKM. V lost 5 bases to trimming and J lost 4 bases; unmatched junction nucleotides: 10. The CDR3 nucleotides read TGTGCCAGCAGTCCAGCAACTAGCGGGAGTAGGTACGAGCAGTACTTC. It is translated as CASSPATSGSRYEQYF.

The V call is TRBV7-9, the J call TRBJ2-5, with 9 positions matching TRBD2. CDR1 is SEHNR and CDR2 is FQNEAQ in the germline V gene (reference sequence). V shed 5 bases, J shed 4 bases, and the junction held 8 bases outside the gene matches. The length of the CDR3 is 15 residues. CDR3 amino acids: CASSPPTTSGETQYF. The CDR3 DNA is TGTGCCAGCAGCCCCCCCACGACTAGCGGAGAGACCCAGTACTTC.

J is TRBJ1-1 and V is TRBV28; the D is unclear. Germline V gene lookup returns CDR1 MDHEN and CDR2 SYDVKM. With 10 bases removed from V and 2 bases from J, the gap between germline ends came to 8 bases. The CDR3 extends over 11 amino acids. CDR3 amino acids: CATTRNTEAFF. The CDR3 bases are TGTGCCACCACCAGAAACACTGAAGCTTTCTTT.

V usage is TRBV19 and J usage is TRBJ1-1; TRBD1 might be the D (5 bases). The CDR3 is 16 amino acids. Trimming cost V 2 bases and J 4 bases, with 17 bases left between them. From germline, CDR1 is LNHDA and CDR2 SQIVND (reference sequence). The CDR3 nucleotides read TGTGCCAGTAGTATACGGCAGGGATCCCTAGGCACTGAAGCTTTCTTT. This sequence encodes CASSIRQGSLGTEAFF.

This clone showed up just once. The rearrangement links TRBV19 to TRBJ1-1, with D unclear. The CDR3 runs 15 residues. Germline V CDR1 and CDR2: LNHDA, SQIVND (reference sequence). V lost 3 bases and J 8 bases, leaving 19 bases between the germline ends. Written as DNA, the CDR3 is TGTGCCAGTAGTATTTCGATGAGACCGGGATTCGAAGCTTTCTTT. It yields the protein CASSISMRPGFEAFF.

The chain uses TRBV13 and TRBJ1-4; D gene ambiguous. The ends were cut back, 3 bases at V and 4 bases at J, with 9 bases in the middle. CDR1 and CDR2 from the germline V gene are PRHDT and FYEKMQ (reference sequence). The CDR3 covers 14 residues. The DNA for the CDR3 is TGTGCCAGCAGCTTCGGTCCGAATAATGAAAAACTGTTTTTT. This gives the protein CASSFGPNNEKLFF.

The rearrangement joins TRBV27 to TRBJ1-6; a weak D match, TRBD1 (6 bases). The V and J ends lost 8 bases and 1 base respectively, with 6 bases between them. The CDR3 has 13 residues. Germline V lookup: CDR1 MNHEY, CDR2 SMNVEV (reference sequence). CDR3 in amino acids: CASGQSYNSPLHF. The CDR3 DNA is TGTGCCAGCGGACAGTCCTATAATTCACCCCTCCACTTT.

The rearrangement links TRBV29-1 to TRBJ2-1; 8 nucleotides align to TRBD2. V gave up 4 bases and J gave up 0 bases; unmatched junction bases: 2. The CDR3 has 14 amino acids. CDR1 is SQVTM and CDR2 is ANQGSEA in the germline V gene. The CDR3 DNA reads TGCAGCGTTGTTCTAGCGGGCTCCTACAATGAGCAGTTCTTC. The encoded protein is CSVVLAGSYNEQFF.

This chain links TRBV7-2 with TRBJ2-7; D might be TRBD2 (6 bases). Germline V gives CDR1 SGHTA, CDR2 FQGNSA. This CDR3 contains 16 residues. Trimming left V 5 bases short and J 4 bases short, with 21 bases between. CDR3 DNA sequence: TGTGCCAGCAGCCCCACGGGCGGGGAAGATCTTTACGAGCAGTACTTC. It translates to CASSPTGGEDLYEQYF.

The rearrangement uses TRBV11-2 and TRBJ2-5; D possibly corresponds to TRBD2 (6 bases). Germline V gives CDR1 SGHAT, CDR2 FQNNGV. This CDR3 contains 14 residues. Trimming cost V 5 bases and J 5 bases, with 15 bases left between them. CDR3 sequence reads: CASSDHGGGETQYF. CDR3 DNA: TGTGCCAGCAGCGACCACGGGGGAGGTGAGACCCAGTACTTC.

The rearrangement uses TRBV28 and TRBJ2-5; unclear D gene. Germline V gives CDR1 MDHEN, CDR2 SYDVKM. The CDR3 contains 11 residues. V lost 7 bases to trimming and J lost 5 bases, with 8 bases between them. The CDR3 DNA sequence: TGTGCCAGCACCTCCGGGGAGACCCAGTACTTC. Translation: CASTSGETQYF.

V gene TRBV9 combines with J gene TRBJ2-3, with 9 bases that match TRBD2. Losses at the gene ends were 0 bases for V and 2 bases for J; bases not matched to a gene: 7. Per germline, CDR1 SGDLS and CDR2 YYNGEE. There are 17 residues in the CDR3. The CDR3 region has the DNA TGTGCCAGCAGCGTAGGGTCCGGGACTAGCAACACAGATACGCAGTATTTT. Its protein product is CASSVGSGTSNTDTQYF.

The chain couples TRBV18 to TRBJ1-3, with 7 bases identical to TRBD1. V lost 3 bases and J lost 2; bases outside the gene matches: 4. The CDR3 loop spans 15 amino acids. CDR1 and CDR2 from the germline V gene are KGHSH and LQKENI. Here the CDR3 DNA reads TGTGCCAGCTCACCGAACAGGGGCGCTGGAAACACCATATATTTT. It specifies CASSPNRGAGNTIYF.

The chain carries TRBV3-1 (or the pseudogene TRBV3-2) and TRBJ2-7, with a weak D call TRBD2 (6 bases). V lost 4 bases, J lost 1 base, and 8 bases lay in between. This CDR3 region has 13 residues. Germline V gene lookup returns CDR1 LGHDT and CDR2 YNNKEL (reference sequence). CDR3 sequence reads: CASSPGGSYEQYF. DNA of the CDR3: TGTGCCAGCAGCCCTGGGGGGTCCTACGAGCAGTACTTC.

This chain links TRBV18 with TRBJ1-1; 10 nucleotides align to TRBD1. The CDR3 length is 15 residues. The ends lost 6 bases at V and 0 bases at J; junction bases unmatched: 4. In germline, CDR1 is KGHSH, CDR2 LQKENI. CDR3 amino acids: CASSPGQGMNTEAFF. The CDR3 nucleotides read TGTGCCAGCTCCCCGGGACAGGGGATGAACACTGAAGCTTTCTTT.

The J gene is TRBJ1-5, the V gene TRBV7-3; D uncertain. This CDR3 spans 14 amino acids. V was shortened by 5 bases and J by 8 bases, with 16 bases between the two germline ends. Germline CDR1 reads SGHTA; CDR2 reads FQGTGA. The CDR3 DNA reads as TGTGCCAGCAGCCTAAGAGAAATTCCCGAGCCCCAGCATTTT. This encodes CASSLREIPEPQHF.

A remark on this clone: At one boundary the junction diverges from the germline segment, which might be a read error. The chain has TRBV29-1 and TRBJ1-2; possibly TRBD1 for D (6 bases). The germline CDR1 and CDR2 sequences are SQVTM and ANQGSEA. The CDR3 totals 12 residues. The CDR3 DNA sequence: TGCAGCGTTGAAGATCCCGGACAGCCCCGGGACTTC. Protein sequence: CSVEDPGQPRDF.

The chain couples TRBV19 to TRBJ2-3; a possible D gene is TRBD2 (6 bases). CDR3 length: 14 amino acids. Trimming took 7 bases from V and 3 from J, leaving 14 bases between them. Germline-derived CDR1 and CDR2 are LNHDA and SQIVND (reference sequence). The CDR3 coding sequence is TGTGCCAGTACAATCCAGGCGGGGACAGATACGCAGTATTTT. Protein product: CASTIQAGTDTQYF.